This TCR beta chain was obtained from a study of shared T cell receptors in the human thymus. The V and J ends lost 1 base and 3 bases respectively, with 14 bases between them. Germline CDR1 reads SGHNT; CDR2 reads YYREEE (reference sequence). The CDR3 is 17 amino acids. TCRdb keeps only in-frame clones here, not all; method: immunoSEQ multiplex PCR. Of about 660,000 clones listed, roughly 90% are singletons. Another study also made use of these data, one on human thymus T cells. This second study says: Thymic tissue was derived from resections collected during corrective heart surgery. V and J genes seemed to be used with bias in thymic and blood repertoires. Related studies found that unrelated individuals share highly overlapping thymic repertoires.

This TCR derives from a boy in the first two years of life with a congenital heart defect. This chain uses TRBV5-4 with TRBJ2-6; tentatively, D is TRBD2 (7 bases). Sequencing was performed on thymocytes. This CDR3 is CASSLLPGGGGANVLTF. The CDR3 DNA reads TGTGCCAGCAGCTTGCTTCCGGGGGGCGGTGGGGCCAACGTCCTGACTTTC. The full variable domain, in which reference TRBV5-4 and TRBJ2-6 provide the parts outside the CDR3, is ETGVTQSPTHLIKTRGQQVTLRCSSQSGHNTVSWYQQALGQGPQFIFQYYREEENGRGNFPPRFSGLQFPNYSSELNVNALELDDSALYLCASSLLPGGGGANVLTFGAGSRLTVL.